The rows below give T cell receptor beta chains drawn from one sample of a study of PD-L1 blockade in urothelial cancer. Profiled with immunoSEQ multiplex PCR; TCRdb holds only in-frame clones, not every one. The data show about 88,000 clones, more than 85% seen once. This material consisted of PBMCs, taken around atezolizumab (anti-PD-L1) treatment. All receptors derive from a man in his 60s with urothelial cancer. Both conserved end residues are part of each CDR3. D genes are given only for firm matches. The size entry is marked missing in some rows and otherwise reads once, few, many or a size class.

CDR3aa | CDR3nt | j_gene | v_gene | abundance | d_gene
CAWSVLGSGGYNEQFF | TGTGCCTGGAGTGTACTTGGTAGCGGGGGGTACAATGAGCAGTTCTTC | TRBJ2-1 | TRBV30 | . | TRBD2
CASRGGSTDTQYF | TGTGCCAGCAGGGGAGGTAGCACAGATACGCAGTATTTT | TRBJ2-3 | TRBV2 | once | .
CASSQRDSSNYGYTF | TGTGCCAGCAGCCAAAGGGACAGTTCTAACTATGGCTACACCTTC | TRBJ1-2 | TRBV4-2 | once | TRBD1
CASSDSSRGVGYYGYTF | TGTGCCAGCAGCGATTCTTCCAGGGGGGTTGGGTACTATGGCTACACCTTC | TRBJ1-2 | TRBV9 | . | TRBD1
CASSFSGGAFYEQYF | TGTGCCAGCAGCTTTTCGGGAGGGGCCTTCTACGAGCAGTACTTC | TRBJ2-7 | TRBV5-4 | . | TRBD2
CASSPSDLNQPQHF | TGTGCCAGCTCACCCTCTGATCTAAATCAGCCCCAGCATTTT | TRBJ1-5 | TRBV18 | . | .
CAWSVGQGGHTGELFF | TGTGCCTGGAGTGTAGGACAGGGTGGTCACACCGGGGAGCTGTTTTTT | TRBJ2-2 | TRBV30 | . | TRBD1
CASSAVRVGLAGGYEQYF | TGTGCCAGCAGCGCTGTAAGAGTCGGACTAGCGGGAGGCTACGAGCAGTACTTC | TRBJ2-7 | TRBV11-1 | . | TRBD2
CASSPDNQETQYF | TGTGCCAGCAGCCCGGACAACCAAGAGACCCAGTACTTC | TRBJ2-5 | TRBV5-8 | . | .
CASSEGQHMNTEAFF | TGTGCCAGCAGCGAAGGACAACACATGAACACTGAAGCTTTCTTT | TRBJ1-1 | TRBV6-1 | . | .
CASSLPGGRFETQYF | TGTGCCAGCAGCTTACCGGGGGGGCGGTTTGAGACCCAGTACTTC | TRBJ2-5 | TRBV5-6 | . | TRBD2
CASSQTAGQGGYYGYTF | TGTGCCAGCAGCCAAACCGCAGGACAGGGGGGCTACTATGGCTACACCTTC | TRBJ1-2 | TRBV4-2 | . | TRBD1
CASSIGAEQYF | TGTGCCAGCTCTATTGGGGCCGAGCAGTACTTC | TRBJ2-7 | TRBV7-2 | . | .
CASSGSVANYGYTF | TGTGCCAGCAGTGGCTCGGTAGCTAACTATGGCTACACCTTC | TRBJ1-2 | TRBV2 | . | .
CASSLGTGVNTEAFF | TGTGCCAGTAGTTTAGGGACAGGGGTGAACACTGAAGCTTTCTTT | TRBJ1-1 | TRBV19 | few | TRBD1
CASSQGQSYNEKLFF | TGCGCCAGCAGCCAAGGACAGTCCTATAATGAAAAACTGTTTTTT | TRBJ1-4 | TRBV4-3 | . | .
CASTFPTGNITDTQYF | TGTGCCAGCACCTTCCCCACAGGCAACATCACAGATACGCAGTATTTT | TRBJ2-3 | TRBV7-9 | once | .
CASSQLLGDEQYF | TGCGCCAGCAGCCAATTGTTGGGCGACGAGCAGTACTTC | TRBJ2-7 | TRBV4-1 | . | .
CAISEPGLAGDTDTQYF | TGTGCCATCAGTGAGCCGGGACTAGCGGGAGACACAGATACGCAGTATTTT | TRBJ2-3 | TRBV10-3 | . | TRBD2
CASSSTGAANEKLFF | TGTGCCAGCAGTTCAACAGGGGCTGCTAATGAAAAACTGTTTTTT | TRBJ1-4 | TRBV28 | . | TRBD1
CATSRTTANTEAFF | TGTGCCACCAGCAGAACCACAGCGAACACTGAAGCTTTCTTT | TRBJ1-1 | TRBV15 | . | .
CSVSTGGKQPQHF | TGCAGCGTCTCAACTGGGGGCAAACAGCCCCAGCATTTT | TRBJ1-5 | TRBV29-1 | few | .
CASSQEGGQDTEAFF | TGTGCCAGCAGCCAAGAGGGAGGCCAGGACACTGAAGCTTTCTTT | TRBJ1-1 | TRBV4-2 | many | .
CAWSGGYQETQYF | TGTGCCTGGAGTGGTGGCTACCAAGAGACCCAGTACTTC | TRBJ2-5 | TRBV30 | once | .
CASSLSTGASGGNTIYF | TGTGCCAGCAGTTTATCGACCGGCGCGAGCGGGGGAAACACCATATATTTT | TRBJ1-3 | TRBV28 | . | .
CASSLGQGYEQFF | TGTGCCAGTAGCCTAGGACAGGGCTATGAGCAGTTCTTC | TRBJ2-1 | TRBV19 | few | TRBD1